Sequencing of this T cell receptor beta chain was carried out in a study of blood T cell repertoires in COVID-19 (dated by TCRdb to the early 2020s). In terms of the full investigation: Collaborator samples came from the United States, Italy and Spain and covered acute and convalescent phases of COVID-19. The prospective study material was composed of cDNA or gDNA derived from T cells, B-cell-depleted T cells, or PBMCs. The dataset comprised deeply sampled blood TCRbeta repertoires from subjects exposed to, actively infected with, or recovered from COVID-19. The repertoires were released in a freely available public database intended as a resource for research on the immune response to SARS-CoV-2. Samples came from the ongoing ImmuneRACE study (first 160 participants) plus 1,254 subjects from 6 global collaborators. Nearly every sample came with metadata listing a de-identified subject ID, COVID-19 status, age in years and sex. HLA class I and class II types, where available, came from metadata supplied by the sample provider rather than from assay-based typing.

To note about this clone: Its antigen has not been determined. No per-base quality is available; no much larger clone lies one base away.

At one collaborating source in Seattle, patients were enrolled during active infection and were followed longitudinally through the course of disease. The collaborating institutions used their own protocols to collect whole blood in K2EDTA tubes. For TCRbeta analysis, collaborators shipped samples in one of three forms: frozen whole blood, isolated PBMCs, or DNA extracted from either of those sample types. Trimming removed 8 bases from V and 2 bases from J, leaving 19 bases between the germline ends. The CDR3 spans 16 residues, from the cysteine through the phenylalanine. The entry retains the CDR3 DNA only, 48 bases that are in frame from base 1. Looking up the germline V gene yields CDR1 SGDLS and CDR2 YYNGEE. TCRbeta CDR3 regions were amplified from genomic DNA using the immunoSEQ Assay, a bias-controlled multiplex PCR. The authors' pipeline ran thus. The number of nucleated cells in each sample was estimated from the amplification of reference gene primers within the assay. Sequence reads were collapsed and filtered to measure the absolute abundance of every unique TCRbeta CDR3 rearrangement. For each sample, productive Simpson clonality was calculated as the square root of Simpson's diversity index across productive rearrangements. The clones in this table, taken by TCRdb from immuneACCESS, are in-frame only. Not every clone is retained; where verified, under half of the shortfall comes from an unresolved V gene, and the cause of the rest is unknown. V and J calls and clone size follow that table, whereas D and trimming were derived from the DNA. In all, the sample holds some 400,000 clones, and more than 70% of those were seen once. The leading ten clones occupy more than 9% of the sample.

Study-level results and caveats: How much clinical and demographic metadata was included differed by source and by participant, and the metadata was provided uncurated.

The specimen sequenced was peripheral blood. The source of this sequence is a woman in her twenties or thirties with COVID-19, enrolled during active disease. The sequence is built from TRBV9 and TRBJ2-2, and TRBD2 may be the D gene, going by 6 matching bases. The CDR3 has the sequence CASTAGIQKNTGELFF. The nucleotides are TGTGCCAGTACCGCGGGGATCCAAAAAAACACCGGGGAGCTGTTTTTT.